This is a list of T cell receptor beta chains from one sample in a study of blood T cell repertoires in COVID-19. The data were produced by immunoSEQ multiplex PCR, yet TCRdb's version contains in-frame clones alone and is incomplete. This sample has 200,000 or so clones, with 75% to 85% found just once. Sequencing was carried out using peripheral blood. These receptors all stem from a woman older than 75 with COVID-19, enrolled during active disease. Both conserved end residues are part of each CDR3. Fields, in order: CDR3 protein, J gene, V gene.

CDR3aa: CASSFRDVRQIKYSNQPQHF
j_gene: TRBJ1-5
v_gene: TRBV7-6

CDR3aa: CASSIQGGTDTQYF
j_gene: TRBJ2-3
v_gene: TRBV2

CDR3aa: CASSPLAGGYNEQFF
j_gene: TRBJ2-1
v_gene: TRBV28

CDR3aa: CASSFHQGQGTAYTF
j_gene: TRBJ1-2
v_gene: TRBV5-1

CDR3aa: CASSPETGDYEQYF
j_gene: TRBJ2-7
v_gene: TRBV18

CDR3aa: CASSFRSAGAGRHEQYF
j_gene: TRBJ2-7
v_gene: TRBV28

CDR3aa: CASSLSGVPQETQYF
j_gene: TRBJ2-5
v_gene: TRBV11-2

CDR3aa: CASSITGANYGYTF
j_gene: TRBJ1-2
v_gene: TRBV7-2

CDR3aa: CASRSTGISEAFF
j_gene: TRBJ1-1
v_gene: TRBV12-3/TRBV12-4

CDR3aa: CASSDSPGQGNSPLHF
j_gene: TRBJ1-6
v_gene: TRBV6-4

CDR3aa: CAISDSGRANEKLFF
j_gene: TRBJ1-4
v_gene: TRBV10-3

CDR3aa: CASSPTSGVVEQFF
j_gene: TRBJ2-1
v_gene: TRBV18

CDR3aa: CASSQIFPSLAGEGNEQFF
j_gene: TRBJ2-1
v_gene: TRBV3-1/TRBV3-2

CDR3aa: CASDGTGIAGANVLTF
j_gene: TRBJ2-6
v_gene: TRBV2

CDR3aa: CASKGTGKNTEAFF
j_gene: TRBJ1-1
v_gene: TRBV6-5

CDR3aa: CASSQGSSGIIYEQYF
j_gene: TRBJ2-7
v_gene: TRBV14

CDR3aa: CASSYIGSNQPQHF
j_gene: TRBJ1-5
v_gene: TRBV27

CDR3aa: CASSPRQGTDSYEQYF
j_gene: TRBJ2-7
v_gene: TRBV21-1

CDR3aa: CASSLNGGGNTDTQYF
j_gene: TRBJ2-3
v_gene: TRBV7-3

CDR3aa: CASSLWSLAGDLFYEQYF
j_gene: TRBJ2-7
v_gene: TRBV7-8

CDR3aa: CASSDQGLYTEAFF
j_gene: TRBJ1-1
v_gene: TRBV2

CDR3aa: CASSQEPLTGENSPLHF
j_gene: TRBJ1-6
v_gene: TRBV4-3

CDR3aa: CASSRTGNMNTEAFF
j_gene: TRBJ1-1
v_gene: TRBV18

CDR3aa: CASNTGGARTEAFF
j_gene: TRBJ1-1
v_gene: TRBV19

CDR3aa: CASSVAYRVTNTGELFF
j_gene: TRBJ2-2
v_gene: TRBV9

CDR3aa: CASSEKRGGSEAFF
j_gene: TRBJ1-1
v_gene: TRBV10-1

CDR3aa: CASSLSGFGAKNIQYF
j_gene: TRBJ2-4
v_gene: TRBV5-6

CDR3aa: CASSPGVSRANVLTF
j_gene: TRBJ2-6
v_gene: TRBV7-9

CDR3aa: CASSLPPGQANSPLHF
j_gene: TRBJ1-6
v_gene: TRBV5-8

CDR3aa: CASSKGSEQYF
j_gene: TRBJ2-7
v_gene: TRBV7-6

CDR3aa: CASSLTGGAYGYTF
j_gene: TRBJ1-2
v_gene: TRBV3-1/TRBV3-2

CDR3aa: CASRISQGVNTEAFF
j_gene: TRBJ1-1
v_gene: TRBV19

CDR3aa: CASASGSRVNSYEQYF
j_gene: TRBJ2-7
v_gene: TRBV5-1

CDR3aa: CATLISREFNEQFF
j_gene: TRBJ2-1
v_gene: TRBV10-3

CDR3aa: CASSPGDRGFYGYTF
j_gene: TRBJ1-2
v_gene: TRBV5-1

CDR3aa: CASSEVPGQGNYGYTF
j_gene: TRBJ1-2
v_gene: TRBV6-1

CDR3aa: CASSSTGYLPLSGNTIYF
j_gene: TRBJ1-3
v_gene: TRBV2

CDR3aa: CSVIQGADTQYF
j_gene: TRBJ2-3
v_gene: TRBV29-1

CDR3aa: CASSLVAGGLDTQYF
j_gene: TRBJ2-3
v_gene: TRBV7-2

CDR3aa: CASSRHPSYEQYF
j_gene: TRBJ2-7
v_gene: TRBV6-5

CDR3aa: CASSSRLTSATNEQFF
j_gene: TRBJ2-1
v_gene: TRBV11-2

CDR3aa: CASKQGTTGYGYTF
j_gene: TRBJ1-2
v_gene: TRBV27

CDR3aa: CASAPRTGGKETQYF
j_gene: TRBJ2-5
v_gene: TRBV2

CDR3aa: CASSSLNQPQHF
j_gene: TRBJ1-5
v_gene: TRBV5-6

CDR3aa: CATRGTGGNQPQHF
j_gene: TRBJ1-5
v_gene: TRBV10-3

CDR3aa: CASSLSGELADTQYF
j_gene: TRBJ2-3
v_gene: TRBV7-6

CDR3aa: CASSQGNHNSPLHF
j_gene: TRBJ1-6
v_gene: TRBV4-1

CDR3aa: CASSFYGTYNEQFF
j_gene: TRBJ2-1
v_gene: TRBV28

CDR3aa: CASSLVGQGRNEQYF
j_gene: TRBJ2-7
v_gene: TRBV11-2

CDR3aa: CASSNRDREAFF
j_gene: TRBJ1-1
v_gene: TRBV6-5

CDR3aa: CASSQDMGREQFF
j_gene: TRBJ2-1
v_gene: TRBV14

CDR3aa: CASSRTTGEETQYF
j_gene: TRBJ2-5
v_gene: TRBV5-1

CDR3aa: CASSVGLNEKLFF
j_gene: TRBJ1-4
v_gene: TRBV2

CDR3aa: CASRPGQALQEQYF
j_gene: TRBJ2-7
v_gene: TRBV6-5

CDR3aa: CATGQTHSNQPQHF
j_gene: TRBJ1-5
v_gene: TRBV2